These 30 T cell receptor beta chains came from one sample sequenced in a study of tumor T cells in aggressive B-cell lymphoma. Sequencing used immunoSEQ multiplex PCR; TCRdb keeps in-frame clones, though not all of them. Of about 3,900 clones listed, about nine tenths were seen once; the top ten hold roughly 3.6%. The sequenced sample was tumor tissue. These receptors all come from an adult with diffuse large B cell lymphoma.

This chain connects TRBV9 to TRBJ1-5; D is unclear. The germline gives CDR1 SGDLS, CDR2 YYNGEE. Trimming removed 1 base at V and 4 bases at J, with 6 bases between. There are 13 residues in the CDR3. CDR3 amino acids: CASSVSDNQPQHF. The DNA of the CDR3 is TGTGCCAGCAGCGTATCAGATAATCAGCCCCAGCATTTT. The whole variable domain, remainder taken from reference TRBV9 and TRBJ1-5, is DSGVTQTPKHLITATGQRVTLRCSPRSGDLSVYWYQQSLDQGLQFLIQYYNGEERAKGNILERFSAQQFPDLHSELNLSSLELGDSALYFCASSVSDNQPQHFGDGTRLSIL.

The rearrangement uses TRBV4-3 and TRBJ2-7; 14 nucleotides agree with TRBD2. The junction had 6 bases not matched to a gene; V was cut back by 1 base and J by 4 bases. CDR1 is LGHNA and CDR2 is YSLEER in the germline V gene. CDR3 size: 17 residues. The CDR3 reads CASSQAATSGGAYEQYF. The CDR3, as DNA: TGCGCCAGCAGCCAAGCGGCGACTAGCGGGGGGGCGTACGAGCAGTACTTC.

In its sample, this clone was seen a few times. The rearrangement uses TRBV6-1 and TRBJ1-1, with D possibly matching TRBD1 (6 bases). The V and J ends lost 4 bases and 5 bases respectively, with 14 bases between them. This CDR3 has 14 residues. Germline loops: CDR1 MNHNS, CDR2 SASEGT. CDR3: CASSATGTWTEAFF. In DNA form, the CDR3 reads TGTGCCAGCAGTGCAACAGGGACGTGGACTGAAGCTTTCTTT.

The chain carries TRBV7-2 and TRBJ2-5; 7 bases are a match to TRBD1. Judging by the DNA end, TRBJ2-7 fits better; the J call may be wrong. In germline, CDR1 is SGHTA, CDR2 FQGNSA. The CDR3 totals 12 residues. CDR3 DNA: TGTGCCAGCACAGGGGGCTCCTACGAGCAGTACTTC. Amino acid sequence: CASTGGSYEQYF.

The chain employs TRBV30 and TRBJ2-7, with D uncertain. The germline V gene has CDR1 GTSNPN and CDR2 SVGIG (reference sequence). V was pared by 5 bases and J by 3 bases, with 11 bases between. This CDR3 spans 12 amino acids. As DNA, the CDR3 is TGTGCCTGGGGCGCCGGGTACTACGAGCAGTACTTC. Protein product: CAWGAGYYEQYF.

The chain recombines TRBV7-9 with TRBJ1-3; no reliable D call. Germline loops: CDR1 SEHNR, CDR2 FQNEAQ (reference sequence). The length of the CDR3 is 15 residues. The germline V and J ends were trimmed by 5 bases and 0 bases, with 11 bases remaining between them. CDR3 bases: TGTGCCAGCAGCCCGACGGGGTACTCTGGAAACACCATATATTTT. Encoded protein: CASSPTGYSGNTIYF.

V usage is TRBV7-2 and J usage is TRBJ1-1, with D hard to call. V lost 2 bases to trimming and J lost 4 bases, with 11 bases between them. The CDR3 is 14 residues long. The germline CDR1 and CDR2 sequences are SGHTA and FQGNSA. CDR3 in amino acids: CASSLSSDITEAFF. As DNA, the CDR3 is TGTGCCAGCAGCTTATCCTCTGACATCACTGAAGCTTTCTTT.

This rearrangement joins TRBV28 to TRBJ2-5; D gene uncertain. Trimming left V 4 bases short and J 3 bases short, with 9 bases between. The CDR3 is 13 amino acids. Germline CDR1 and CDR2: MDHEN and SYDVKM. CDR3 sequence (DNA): TGTGCCAGCAGTTCCCTTCGGGAAGAGACCCAGTACTTC. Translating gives CASSSLREETQYF.

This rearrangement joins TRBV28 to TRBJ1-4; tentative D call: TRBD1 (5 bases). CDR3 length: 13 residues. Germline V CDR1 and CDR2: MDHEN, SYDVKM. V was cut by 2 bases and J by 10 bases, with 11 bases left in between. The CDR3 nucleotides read TGTGCCAGCAGTTTACCCGAAACAGGAAAACTGTTTTTT. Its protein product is CASSLPETGKLFF.

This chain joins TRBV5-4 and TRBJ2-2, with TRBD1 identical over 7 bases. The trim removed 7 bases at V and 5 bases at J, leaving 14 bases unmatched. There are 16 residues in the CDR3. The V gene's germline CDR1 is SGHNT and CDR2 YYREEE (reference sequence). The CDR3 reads CASGTGGRGSTGELFF. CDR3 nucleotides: TGTGCCAGCGGAACAGGAGGCAGGGGGTCTACCGGGGAGCTGTTTTTT.

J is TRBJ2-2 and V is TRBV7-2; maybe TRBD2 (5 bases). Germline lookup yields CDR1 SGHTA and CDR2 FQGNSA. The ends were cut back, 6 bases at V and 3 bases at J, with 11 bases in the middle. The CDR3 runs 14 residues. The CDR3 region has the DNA TGTGCCAGCAGAACGGACTCCTACACCGGGGAGCTGTTTTTT. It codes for CASRTDSYTGELFF.

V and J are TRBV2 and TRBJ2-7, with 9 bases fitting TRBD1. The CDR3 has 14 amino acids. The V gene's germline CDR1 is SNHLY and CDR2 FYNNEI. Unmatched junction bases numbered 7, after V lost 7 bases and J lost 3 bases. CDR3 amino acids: CASKIWDRVYEQYF. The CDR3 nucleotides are TGTGCCAGCAAGATCTGGGACAGGGTCTACGAGCAGTACTTC.

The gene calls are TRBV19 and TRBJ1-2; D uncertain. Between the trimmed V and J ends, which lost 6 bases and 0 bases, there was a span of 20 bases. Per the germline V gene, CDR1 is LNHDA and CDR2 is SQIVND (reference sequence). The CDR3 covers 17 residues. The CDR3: CASSPSPTVIANYGYTF. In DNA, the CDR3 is TGTGCCAGTAGCCCTTCACCCACAGTAATTGCTAACTATGGCTACACCTTC. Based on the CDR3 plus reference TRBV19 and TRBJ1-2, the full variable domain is DGGITQSPKYLFRKEGQNVTLSCEQNLNHDAMYWYRQDPGQGLRLIYYSQIVNDFQKGDIAEGYSVSREKKESFPLTVTSAQKNPTAFYLCASSPSPTVIANYGYTFGSGTRLTVV.

CDR3 sequence: CASSPEGGPGNTIYF. CDR3 DNA sequence: TGTGCCAGCAGTCCCGAGGGGGGGCCTGGAAACACCATATATTTT. V usage is TRBV28 and J usage is TRBJ1-3, with D perhaps matching TRBD1 (6 bases). CDR3 length: 15 amino acids. V was trimmed by 5 bases and J by 2 bases, leaving 13 bases between them. Germline V gene data show CDR1 as MDHEN and CDR2 as SYDVKM.

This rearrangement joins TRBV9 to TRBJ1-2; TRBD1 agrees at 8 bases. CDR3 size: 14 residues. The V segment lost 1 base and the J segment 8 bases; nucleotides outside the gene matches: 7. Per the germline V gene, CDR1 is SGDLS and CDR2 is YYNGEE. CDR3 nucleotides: TGTGCCAGCAGCGTATTTGACAGGGGAAGAGGCTACACCTTC. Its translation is CASSVFDRGRGYTF.

The CDR3 DNA sequence: TGTGCCAGTAGTATCCCGGGCACAGATACGCAGTATTTT. Translation gives CASSIPGTDTQYF. The rearrangement links TRBV19 to TRBJ2-3; D call uncertain. Trimming cost V 3 bases and J 1 base, with 5 bases left between them. The germline V gene encodes CDR1 LNHDA and CDR2 SQIVND (reference sequence). The length of the CDR3 is 13 residues.

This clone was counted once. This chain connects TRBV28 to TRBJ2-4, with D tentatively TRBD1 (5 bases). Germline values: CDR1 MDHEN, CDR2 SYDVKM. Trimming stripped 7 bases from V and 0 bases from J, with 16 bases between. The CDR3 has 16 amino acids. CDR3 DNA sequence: TGTGCCAGCACAAGCACAGGTTTACTAGCCAAAAACATTCAGTACTTC. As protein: CASTSTGLLAKNIQYF.

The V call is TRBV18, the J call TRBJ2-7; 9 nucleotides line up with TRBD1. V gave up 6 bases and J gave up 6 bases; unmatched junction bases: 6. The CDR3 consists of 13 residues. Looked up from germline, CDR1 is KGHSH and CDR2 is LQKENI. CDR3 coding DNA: TGTGCCAGCTCTCAGGACAGGGGTGGCGAGCAGTACTTC. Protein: CASSQDRGGEQYF. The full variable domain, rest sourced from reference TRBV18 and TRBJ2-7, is NAGVMQNPRHLVRRRGQEARLRCSPMKGHSHVYWYRQLPEEGLKFMVYLQKENIIDESGMPKERFSAEFPKEGPSILRIQQVVRGDSAAYFCASSQDRGGEQYFGPGTRLTVT.

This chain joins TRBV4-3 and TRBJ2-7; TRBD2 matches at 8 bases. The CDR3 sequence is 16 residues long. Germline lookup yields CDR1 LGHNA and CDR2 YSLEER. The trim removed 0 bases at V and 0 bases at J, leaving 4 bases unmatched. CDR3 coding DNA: TGCGCCAGCAGCCAAGATCCGGGAGGGATCTCCTACGAGCAGTACTTC. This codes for CASSQDPGGISYEQYF.

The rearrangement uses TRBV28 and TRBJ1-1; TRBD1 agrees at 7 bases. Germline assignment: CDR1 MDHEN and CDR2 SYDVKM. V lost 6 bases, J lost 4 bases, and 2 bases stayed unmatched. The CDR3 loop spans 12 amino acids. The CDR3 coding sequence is TGTGCCAGCAGACAGGGGCTCACTGAAGCTTTCTTT. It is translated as CASRQGLTEAFF. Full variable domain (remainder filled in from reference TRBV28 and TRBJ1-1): DVKVTQSSRYLVKRTGEKVFLECVQDMDHENMFWYRQDPGLGLRLIYFSYDVKMKEKGDIPEGYSVSREKKERFSLILESASTNQTSMYLCASRQGLTEAFFGQGTRLTVV.

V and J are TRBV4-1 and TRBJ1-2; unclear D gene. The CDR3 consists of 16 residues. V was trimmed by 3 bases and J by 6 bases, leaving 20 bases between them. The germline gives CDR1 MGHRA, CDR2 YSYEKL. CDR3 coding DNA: TGCGCCAGCAGCCATCCCCTTGGGTCTAGGGAGGATGGCTACACCTTC. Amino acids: CASSHPLGSREDGYTF.

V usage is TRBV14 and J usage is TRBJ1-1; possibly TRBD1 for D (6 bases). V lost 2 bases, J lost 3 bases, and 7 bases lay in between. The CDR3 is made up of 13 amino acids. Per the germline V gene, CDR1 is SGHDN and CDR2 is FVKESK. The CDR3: CASSQHRDTEAFF. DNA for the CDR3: TGTGCCAGCAGCCAACACAGGGACACTGAAGCTTTCTTT.

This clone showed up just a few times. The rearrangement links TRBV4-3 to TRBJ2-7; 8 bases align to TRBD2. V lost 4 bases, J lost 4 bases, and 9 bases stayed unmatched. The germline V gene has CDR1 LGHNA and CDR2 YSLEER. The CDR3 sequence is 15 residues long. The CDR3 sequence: CASSLERGGGYEQYF. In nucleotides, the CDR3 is TGCGCCAGCAGCCTAGAACGGGGGGGTGGGTACGAGCAGTACTTC.

The CDR3 nucleotides are TGTGCCAGCAGCCAAGAAGTTGCAGGGGGTGGGATGGAAAAACTGTTTTTT. As protein: CASSQEVAGGGMEKLFF. V and J are TRBV7-8 and TRBJ1-4; 7 nucleotides agree with TRBD1. Per the germline V gene, CDR1 is SGHVS and CDR2 is FQNEAQ. The junction had 17 bases not matched to a gene; V was cut back by 5 bases and J by 8 bases. The CDR3 is made up of 17 amino acids.

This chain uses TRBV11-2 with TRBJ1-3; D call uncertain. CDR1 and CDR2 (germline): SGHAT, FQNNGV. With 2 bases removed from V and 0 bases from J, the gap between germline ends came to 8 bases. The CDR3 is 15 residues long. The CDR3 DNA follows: TGTGCCAGCAGCTTATTCCCAGGCTCTGGAAACACCATATATTTT. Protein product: CASSLFPGSGNTIYF.

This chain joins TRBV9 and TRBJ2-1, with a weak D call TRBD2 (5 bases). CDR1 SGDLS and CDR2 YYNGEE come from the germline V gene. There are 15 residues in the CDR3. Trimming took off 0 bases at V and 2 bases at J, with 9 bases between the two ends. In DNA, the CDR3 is TGTGCCAGCAGCGTAGGAGGGATGACCTACAATGAGCAGTTCTTC. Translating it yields CASSVGGMTYNEQFF.

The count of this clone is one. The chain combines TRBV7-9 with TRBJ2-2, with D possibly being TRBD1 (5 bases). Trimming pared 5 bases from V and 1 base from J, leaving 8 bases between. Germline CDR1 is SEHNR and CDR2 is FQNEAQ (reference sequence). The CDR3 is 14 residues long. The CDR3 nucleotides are TGTGCCAGCAGCAGTGGACAGAACACCGGGGAGCTGTTTTTT. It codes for CASSSGQNTGELFF.

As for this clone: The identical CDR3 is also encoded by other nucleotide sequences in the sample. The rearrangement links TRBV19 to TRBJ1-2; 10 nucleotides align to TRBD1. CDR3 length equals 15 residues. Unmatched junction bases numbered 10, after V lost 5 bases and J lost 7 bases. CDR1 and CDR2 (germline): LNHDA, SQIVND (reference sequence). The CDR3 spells CASSLIPGQGSGYTF. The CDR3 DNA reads TGTGCCAGTAGTCTAATTCCGGGACAGGGGTCTGGCTACACCTTC.

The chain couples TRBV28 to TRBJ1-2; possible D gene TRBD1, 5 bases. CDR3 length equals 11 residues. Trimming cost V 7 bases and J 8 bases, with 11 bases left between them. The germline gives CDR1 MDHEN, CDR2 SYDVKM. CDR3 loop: CASNQGRGYTF. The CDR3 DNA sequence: TGTGCCAGCAATCAGGGCCGGGGCTACACCTTC.

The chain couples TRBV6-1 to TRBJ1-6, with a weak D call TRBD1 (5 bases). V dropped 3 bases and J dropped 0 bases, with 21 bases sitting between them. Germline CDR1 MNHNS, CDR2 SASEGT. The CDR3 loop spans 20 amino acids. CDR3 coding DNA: TGTGCCAGCAGTGATCCTGGAGGGGTCGGCCGGAGCTCCTATAATTCACCCCTCCACTTT. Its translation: CASSDPGGVGRSSYNSPLHF.